The source of this T cell receptor beta chain is a study of Graves' ophthalmopathy and Graves' hyperthyroidism. Points from the study as a whole: A 13-signature model separated ophthalmopathy from stable hyperthyroidism, reaching approximately 88% sensitivity and 81.08% specificity cross-validated. In blood, most expanded thyroid clonotypes above 0.001 frequency were also detected.

The authors amplified TCR beta CDR3 regions from RNA transcripts. Second-round multiplex PCR followed a first-round RT-PCR using HTBI primers. TCRdb reanalysed the multiplex PCR reads using MiXCR and keeps one entry per CDR3 protein. The repertoire holds some 350,000 distinct CDR3 sequences, with about a sixth as singletons. Trimming took 5 bases from V and 2 from J, leaving 10 bases between them. CDR1 MNHNS and CDR2 SASEGT come from the germline V gene. CDR3 length equals 13 residues. This clonotype was detected many times. Its specificity is unknown. Material: peripheral blood. This sequence joins TRBV6-1 and TRBJ2-7, with D unclear. The origin of this receptor is an adult woman with stable Graves' hyperthyroidism. Written as DNA, the CDR3 is TGTGCCAGCAGTCCCGTTCATGCCTACGAGCAGTACTTC. The encoded protein is CASSPVHAYEQYF.